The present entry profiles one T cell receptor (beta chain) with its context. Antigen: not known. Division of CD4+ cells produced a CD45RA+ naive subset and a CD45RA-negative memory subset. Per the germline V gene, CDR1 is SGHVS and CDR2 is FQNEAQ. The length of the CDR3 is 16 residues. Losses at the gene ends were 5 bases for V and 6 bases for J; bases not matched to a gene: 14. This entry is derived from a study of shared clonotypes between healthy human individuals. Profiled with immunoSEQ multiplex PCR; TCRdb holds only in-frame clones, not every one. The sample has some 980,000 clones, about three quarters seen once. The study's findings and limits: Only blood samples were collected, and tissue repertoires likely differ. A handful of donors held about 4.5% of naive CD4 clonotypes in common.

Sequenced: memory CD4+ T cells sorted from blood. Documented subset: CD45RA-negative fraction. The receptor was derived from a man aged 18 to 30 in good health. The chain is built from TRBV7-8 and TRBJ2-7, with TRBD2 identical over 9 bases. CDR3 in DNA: TGTGCCAGCAGCACCACCTATAGCGGGAGTAAACGCGAGCAGTACTTC. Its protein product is CASSTTYSGSKREQYF.